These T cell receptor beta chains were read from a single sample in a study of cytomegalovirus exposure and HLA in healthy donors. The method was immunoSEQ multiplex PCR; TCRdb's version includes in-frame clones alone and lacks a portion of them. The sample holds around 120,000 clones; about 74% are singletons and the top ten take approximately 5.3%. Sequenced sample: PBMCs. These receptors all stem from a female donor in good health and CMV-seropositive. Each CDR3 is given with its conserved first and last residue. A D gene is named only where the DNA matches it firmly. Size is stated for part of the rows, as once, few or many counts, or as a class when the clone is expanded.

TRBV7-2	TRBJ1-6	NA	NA	TGTGCCAGCGACCCGGGCAGGGGACGATCACCCCTCCACTTT	CASDPGRGRSPLHF
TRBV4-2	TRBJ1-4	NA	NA	TGTGCCAGCAGCCAAGAGATCCTACCAACTAATGAAAAACTGTTTTTT	CASSQEILPTNEKLFF
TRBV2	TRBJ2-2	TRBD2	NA	TGTGCCAGCAGTGAAGCTAGCGCGGGAGCCGGGGAGCTGTTTTTT	CASSEASAGAGELFF
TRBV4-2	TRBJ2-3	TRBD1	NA	TGTGCCAGCAGCCACTCAACAGGGGACGGGGAGGATACGCAGTATTTT	CASSHSTGDGEDTQYF
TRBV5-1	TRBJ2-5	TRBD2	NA	TGCGCCAGCAGCTTAGGACTAGCGGGGGGCCCCGTCCAAGAGACCCAGTACTTC	CASSLGLAGGPVQETQYF
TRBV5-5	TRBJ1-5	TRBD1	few	TGTGCCAGCAGCCTACAGGGGAAGAGCAATCAGCCCCAGCATTTT	CASSLQGKSNQPQHF
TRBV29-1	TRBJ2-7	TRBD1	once	TGCAGCGTTCAAAGGGGGCCCTACGAGCAGTACTTC	CSVQRGPYEQYF
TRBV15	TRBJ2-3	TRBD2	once	TGTGCCACCAGCACCTCTCTCGCTAGCGGAGCTCCGTGGGGAAGAGATACGCAGTATTTT	CATSTSLASGAPWGRDTQYF
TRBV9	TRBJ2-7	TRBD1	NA	TGTGCCAGCAGCGTAGAGCAGGGGGCCTACGAGCAGTACTTC	CASSVEQGAYEQYF
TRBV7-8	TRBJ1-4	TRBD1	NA	TGTGCCAGCAGCCGGACAGGGGGCGATGAAAAACTGTTTTTT	CASSRTGGDEKLFF
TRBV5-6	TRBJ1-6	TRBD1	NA	TGTGCCAGCAGCACCCCCGGGACAGGGGGCGCGAATCAGAATTCACCCCTCCACTTT	CASSTPGTGGANQNSPLHF
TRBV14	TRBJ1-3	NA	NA	TGTGCCAGCAGCCAAGGAGACAGAGGAAACACCATATATTTT	CASSQGDRGNTIYF
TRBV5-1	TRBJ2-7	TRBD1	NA	TGCGCCAGCAGCGTGGGACAGACTTACGAGCAGTACTTC	CASSVGQTYEQYF
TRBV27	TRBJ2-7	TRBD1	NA	TGTGCCACCAAAGAGGGACAGCCCTACGAGCAGTACTTC	CATKEGQPYEQYF
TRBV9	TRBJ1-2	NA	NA	TGTGCCAGCAGCGTTGGAACAGAGAGCTACACCTTC	CASSVGTESYTF
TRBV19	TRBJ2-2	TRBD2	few	TGTGCCACCCGGGGACTAGCGGGAAGTAGGGGCACCGGGGAGCTGTTTTTT	CATRGLAGSRGTGELFF
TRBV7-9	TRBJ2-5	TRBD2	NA	TGTGCCAGCAGCTTAAGACTAGCGGACCAAGAGACCCAGTACTTC	CASSLRLADQETQYF
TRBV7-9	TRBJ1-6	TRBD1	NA	TGTGCCAGCAGCCTAGACGTAGAGGGGGCCCCCCTCCACTTT	CASSLDVEGAPLHF
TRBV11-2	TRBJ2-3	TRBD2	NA	TGTGCCAGCAGCTCTCAACCGGGACTAGATACAGATACGCAGTATTTT	CASSSQPGLDTDTQYF
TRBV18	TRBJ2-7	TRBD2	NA	TGTGCCAGCTCACCACCACAGCGGGAGGGCCACGAGCAGTACTTC	CASSPPQREGHEQYF
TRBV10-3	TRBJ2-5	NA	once	TGTGCCATCAGCCGGGACACCCAAGAGACCCAGTACTTC	CAISRDTQETQYF